Below, one T cell receptor (beta chain) is given with its context. This clonotype showed up just once. The antigen it binds to is not known. Base qualities are not at hand, and no much larger clone is one base apart. The CDR3 holds 13 amino acids from the cysteine to the phenylalanine. Solely the CDR3 DNA is kept, with 39 bases framed from the first base. V is cut back by 6 bases and J by 3 bases, with 6 bases in the junction unmatched. Reading the germline V gene gives CDR1 SQVTM and CDR2 ANQGSEA. The library was made by RACE. The instrument was a NextSeq 500. During library preparation, unique molecular identifiers were attached to individual cDNA molecules so that TCRs could be counted in a quantitative, reproducible way. From each blood RNA sample, both TCR alpha and TCR beta chains were sequenced. The authors' analysis ran thus. Samples had a median of roughly 87,000 TCRs, with a range from roughly 23,224 to 750,000. V, J and CDR3 annotation of the TCR reads was performed with the Decombinator software suite. Every sample was subsampled to the same number of TCRs (28,000) for the PS versus PT1 abundance plots. Expanded TCRs were defined as absent before sensitization and observed at least eight times at the 2-week time point. The raw public reads went through TCRdb reprocessing: fastp at Q25, MiXCR clone calling, in-frame beta chains kept. Rows with a matching CDR3 protein are joined into one entry that keeps the most common DNA and genes. The V and J calls, along with clone size, are taken from TCRdb and not from the paper's own processing. The sample yields under 200,000 distinct CDR3 sequences; just under 30% were counted once. Jointly, the top ten make up 2.9% of the sample.

The data derive from a study of human T cells and chemical hapten exposure (dated by TCRdb to the early 2020s). General notes on the study: For sensitization, 2% DPC in acetone was applied to a 2 cm by 2 cm area of upper inner arm skin. Throughout the approximately 26-week study period, patients were also given weekly therapeutic DPC doses on the scalp. Patch testing was performed on the upper back with Finn chambers containing 0.01% DPC, and the patch tests were scored after 6 days according to International Contact Dermatitis Research Group standards. The patient cohort, mostly female, included alopecia areata with under or over 50% scalp involvement, alopecia totalis and alopecia universalis. The libraries were sequenced as a pool, and the TCR yield per sample differed mostly because of small variations in library volumes within the pool. The study tracked peripheral blood TCR repertoire changes in vivo during primary and secondary sensitization to the hapten diphenylcyclopropenone (DPC) in alopecia patients. Patient blood was sampled pre-sensitization (week 0) and at 2, 6 and about 24 weeks after DPC sensitization. Twenty-nine alopecia patients provided blood for TCR sequencing at one to four time points (pre-sensitization, 2, 6 and 24 weeks).

Broader findings and caveats from the paper: Because all patients had alopecia, a presumed autoimmune disease, the immune response of the patients might differ from that of healthy individuals. The number of PT1 expanded TCRs positively correlated with patch test score, significant at thresholds 8, 16 and 32 but not 4. After repeated subsampling, changes were observed in the strength of the expansion versus patch-test correlation and in the threshold at which the correlation became significant. Compared with pre-sensitization or healthy control sets, expanded TCRs formed significantly more large CDR3 similarity clusters, which is consistent with antigen-driven responses. DPC sensitization did not change how many TCRs were above 1 in 1000 frequency, and no evidence was found of alterations in global repertoire structure.

Sample time point, as interpreted from the label and publication: pre-sensitization, week 0. What the treatment or condition label conveys for this sample: therapeutic diphenylcyclopropenone sensitization with weekly scalp DPC. Blood at each patch-test visit was drawn before the patch test was applied. Patients were considered eligible if aged 18 to 70, diagnosed with alopecia and deemed suitable for DPC therapy, and patients were excluded if pregnant. Total RNA was isolated from unfractionated whole blood collected in Tempus Blood RNA tubes. This TCR was sampled from a woman in her twenties or thirties with alopecia areata. Some clones in this sample may be carry-over from other donors' samples. This material consisted of whole blood, taken in connection with sensitization to the hapten diphenylcyclopropenone (DPC). The rearranged segments are TRBV29-1 and TRBJ2-3; 7 middle bases align to TRBD1. The CDR3: CSVLLQGTDTQYF. The DNA reads as follows: TGCAGCGTCCTCCTACAGGGGACAGATACGCAGTATTTT.